These 25 T cell receptor beta chains were sequenced from one sample in a study of beta chain features in type 1 diabetes. Every bit of the isolated RNA underwent reverse transcription, so sequencing read expressed TCRB transcripts. Some clones are missing from TCRdb's copy, which holds only in-frame ones; the method was immunoSEQ multiplex PCR. Here the sample spans some 150,000 clones, around 10% being singletons. Sequencing was carried out using central memory CD4+ T cells from blood. Every receptor here comes from a man younger than 35 in good health.

The chain uses TRBV10-3 and TRBJ2-3; 8 positions match TRBD1. J gave up 0 bases and V 2 bases, and 4 bases lay outside the gene matches. Germline loops: CDR1 ENHRY, CDR2 SYGVKD. The CDR3 extends over 16 amino acids. Here the CDR3 DNA reads TGTGCCATCAGTGAGACAGGGACAGGTAGCACAGATACGCAGTATTTT. Protein product: CAISETGTGSTDTQYF.

This clone was seen a handful of times. This rearrangement joins TRBV9 to TRBJ1-3; 9 positions match TRBD1. With V trimmed by 4 bases and J by 3 bases, 8 bases remained unmatched. CDR3 length: 16 residues. Per germline, CDR1 SGDLS and CDR2 YYNGEE. CDR3 in DNA: TGTGCCAGCAGCTCCCGGGACAGGGCTGGTGGAAACACCATATATTTT. Its protein product is CASSSRDRAGGNTIYF.

This clone has a handful of counts. The chain uses TRBV30 and TRBJ2-5; no clear D. The CDR3 contains 14 residues. Per germline, CDR1 GTSNPN and CDR2 SVGIG (reference sequence). Between the trimmed V and J ends, which lost 4 bases and 2 bases, there was a span of 14 bases. The chain's CDR3 is CAWTPGTDQETQYF. The DNA of the CDR3 is TGTGCCTGGACCCCCGGTACGGATCAAGAGACCCAGTACTTC.

This clone turned up a few times. This chain connects TRBV18 to TRBJ2-2; 7 nucleotides line up with TRBD2. The CDR3 sequence is 15 residues long. Germline-derived CDR1 and CDR2 are KGHSH and LQKENI. The V gene end was trimmed by 3 bases and the J gene end by 0 bases; junction bases not matched to a gene: 1. The CDR3 bases are TGTGCCAGCTCACCGGCGGGGGCGAACACCGGGGAGCTGTTTTTT. It codes for CASSPAGANTGELFF.

This clone was picked up a small number of times. In DNA, the CDR3 is TGTGCCAGCAGTCCGTCCGGGACACCTAATAATTCACCCCTCCACTTT. Protein: CASSPSGTPNNSPLHF. The chain uses TRBV5-4 and TRBJ1-6, with D tentatively TRBD1 (6 bases). The CDR3 length is 16 residues. Germline values: CDR1 SGHNT, CDR2 YYREEE (reference sequence). Trimming stripped 5 bases from V and 5 bases from J, with 17 bases between.

This clone occurred a few times. The rearrangement links TRBV6-6 to TRBJ2-1; D is unclear. The V gene's germline CDR1 is MNHNY and CDR2 SVGAGI (reference sequence). The V and J ends lost 8 bases and 4 bases respectively, with 21 bases between them. This CDR3 spans 16 amino acids. CDR3: CASGTLAMATYNEQFF. The CDR3 DNA reads TGTGCCAGCGGTACCTTAGCTATGGCTACTTACAATGAGCAGTTCTTC.

The table lists this clone with a few counts. This sequence joins TRBV28 and TRBJ1-2; maybe TRBD1 (5 bases). The CDR3 runs 14 residues. Germline lookup yields CDR1 MDHEN and CDR2 SYDVKM. V dropped 6 bases and J dropped 7 bases, with 18 bases sitting between them. CDR3 region: CASSLETVAGGYTF. In DNA form, the CDR3 reads TGTGCCAGCAGCCTAGAGACAGTGGCAGGTGGCTACACCTTC.

This clone was detected only a few times. This chain joins TRBV19 and TRBJ2-1, with 9 bases matching TRBD1. The CDR3 is made up of 15 amino acids. With 0 bases clipped from V and 9 bases from J, the junction kept 6 bases outside the gene matches. CDR1 LNHDA and CDR2 SQIVND come from the germline V gene (reference sequence). CDR3 in amino acids: CASSIEGTGLSEQFF. As DNA, the CDR3 is TGTGCCAGTAGTATAGAAGGGACAGGGCTTTCTGAGCAGTTCTTC.

This clone was recorded a few times. The CDR3 nucleotides read TGTGCCAGCAGCGCCTCAATTAGCACAGATACGCAGTATTTT. Its protein is CASSASISTDTQYF. V gene TRBV21-1 combines with J gene TRBJ2-3. TRBV21-1 is described as a pseudogene. The CDR3 is 14 residues long.

This clone has only a few counts. The V and J genes are TRBV6-5 and TRBJ2-7, with no clear D. In germline, CDR1 is MNHEY, CDR2 SVGAGI. V lost 2 bases to trimming and J lost 3 bases, with 14 bases between them. CDR3 length: 15 residues. The CDR3: CASSYGQDRLYEQYF. CDR3 nucleotide sequence: TGTGCCAGCAGTTACGGGCAGGATCGCCTCTACGAGCAGTACTTC.

In this sample, this clone turned up many times. The rearrangement uses TRBV4-2 and TRBJ2-3; 12 bases match TRBD2. The CDR3 is made up of 18 amino acids. V gave up 4 bases and J gave up 0 bases; unmatched junction bases: 8. The V gene's germline CDR1 is LGHNA and CDR2 YNFKEQ. The CDR3 reads CASSRGTSGSFSTDTQYF. The CDR3 DNA is TGTGCCAGCAGCCGCGGGACTAGCGGGTCCTTTAGCACAGATACGCAGTATTTT.

This chain connects TRBV18 to TRBJ2-7; maybe TRBD1 (5 bases). V dropped 3 bases and J dropped 2 bases, with 14 bases sitting between them. The CDR3 has 15 amino acids. CDR1 is KGHSH and CDR2 is LQKENI in the germline V gene. The CDR3 reads CASSPPRALTYEQYF. In DNA form, the CDR3 reads TGTGCCAGCTCACCTCCCAGGGCCCTAACCTACGAGCAGTACTTC.

The chain joins TRBV5-1 to TRBJ2-3; D is uncertain. Germline-derived CDR1 and CDR2 are SGHRS and YFSETQ. Trimming removed 0 bases at V and 0 bases at J, with 11 bases between. The CDR3 covers 16 residues. The CDR3 region is CASSLGGILSTDTQYF. In DNA, the CDR3 is TGCGCCAGCAGCTTGGGAGGCATCCTGAGCACAGATACGCAGTATTTT.

This clone was found a few times. The chain links TRBV30 to TRBJ1-2; 9 bases fit TRBD1. Per germline, CDR1 GTSNPN and CDR2 SVGIG (reference sequence). The junction had 7 bases not matched to a gene; V was cut back by 3 bases and J by 2 bases. CDR3 length: 15 amino acids. Here the CDR3 reads CAWRQTGGNNYGYTF. The CDR3 DNA reads as TGTGCCTGGAGACAGACAGGGGGAAACAACTATGGCTACACCTTC.

This clone has only a few counts. The chain is built from TRBV7-3 and TRBJ1-2, with D possibly TRBD1 on 6 matching bases. V was cut by 2 bases and J by 8 bases, with 15 bases left in between. The CDR3 is made up of 14 amino acids. Germline CDR1 and CDR2: SGHTA and FQGTGA. CDR3 nucleotides: TGTGCCAGCAGCTTACCGGACAGTCCCCAAGGCTACACCTTC. This codes for CASSLPDSPQGYTF.

This clone was seen a handful of times. The chain recombines TRBV4-1 with TRBJ1-4; no definite D call. This CDR3 contains 13 residues. Germline assignment: CDR1 MGHRA and CDR2 YSYEKL. Trimming took 6 bases from V and 8 from J, leaving 13 bases between them. DNA for the CDR3: TGCGCCAGCAGACCTAGTAATGGCGAAAAACTGTTTTTT. It encodes CASRPSNGEKLFF.

The V call is TRBV2, the J call TRBJ2-2; TRBD2 matches at 8 bases. The CDR3 is 15 amino acids. Germline assignment: CDR1 SNHLY and CDR2 FYNNEI. After removal of 4 bases from V and 5 bases from J, the junction contained 6 bases not matched to a gene. CDR3 amino acids: CASSGLAGNTGELFF. CDR3 DNA sequence: TGTGCCAGCAGTGGGTTAGCGGGAAATACCGGGGAGCTGTTTTTT.

About this clone itself: Other DNA sequences of this sample code for an identical CDR3. The V and J genes are TRBV5-1 and TRBJ1-6; D is unclear. V was shortened by 4 bases and J by 3 bases, with 11 bases between the two germline ends. CDR1 is SGHRS and CDR2 is YFSETQ in the germline V gene. This CDR3 has 15 amino acids. The CDR3 region has the DNA TGCGCCAGCAGCGCTATCGGTGGCTATAATTCACCCCTCCACTTT. Translated: CASSAIGGYNSPLHF.

The table lists this clone with a few counts. V gene TRBV5-1 combines with J gene TRBJ1-2; 7 positions match TRBD1. The V gene end was trimmed by 2 bases and the J gene end by 1 base; junction bases not matched to a gene: 5. This CDR3 spans 15 amino acids. The germline V gene encodes CDR1 SGHRS and CDR2 YFSETQ. CDR3 DNA sequence: TGCGCCAGCAGCTTCGATAGACAGGGTAACTATGGCTACACCTTC. Residues: CASSFDRQGNYGYTF. Full variable domain (remainder filled in from reference TRBV5-1 and TRBJ1-2): KAGVTQTPRYLIKTRGQQVTLSCSPISGHRSVSWYQQTPGQGLQFLFEYFSETQRNKGNFPGRFSGRQFSNSRSEMNVSTLELGDSALYLCASSFDRQGNYGYTFGSGTRLTVV.

This clone turned up a few times. The V call is TRBV29-1, the J call TRBJ2-5; D not resolved. V was cut by 5 bases and J by 5 bases, with 12 bases left in between. This CDR3 spans 12 amino acids. From germline, CDR1 is SQVTM and CDR2 ANQGSEA. In DNA form, the CDR3 reads TGCAGCGTTACCCTCATTAGGGAGACCCAGTACTTC. Its translation is CSVTLIRETQYF.

This clone was observed a handful of times. The chain carries TRBV11-2 and TRBJ2-4; maybe TRBD1 (5 bases). Trimming pared 6 bases from V and 2 bases from J, leaving 14 bases between. Germline V CDR1 and CDR2: SGHAT, FQNNGV. The CDR3 sequence is 15 residues long. The DNA for the CDR3 is TGTGCCAGCAGGCCTCAGGGCAGCACCAAAAACATTCAGTACTTC. Translation gives CASRPQGSTKNIQYF.

The rearrangement links TRBV7-9 to TRBJ2-3; TRBD2 matches 13 bases. Germline trimming cut 5 bases from V and 4 bases from J; bases unmatched to any gene: 6. Germline values: CDR1 SEHNR, CDR2 FQNEAQ (reference sequence). The CDR3 covers 16 residues. DNA of the CDR3: TGTGCCAGCAGCGTGTGGACTAGCGGGAGCCCAGATACGCAGTATTTT. It is translated as CASSVWTSGSPDTQYF.

With respect to this clone: Other nucleotide sequences in the sample specify the same CDR3. The chain carries TRBV18 and TRBJ2-5; D is unclear. This CDR3 is built from 13 residues. From germline, CDR1 is KGHSH and CDR2 LQKENI. Trimming left V 2 bases short and J 2 bases short, with 6 bases between. CDR3 DNA: TGTGCCAGCTCACCAGGCGTTCAAGAGACCCAGTACTTC. Protein sequence: CASSPGVQETQYF.

The chain recombines TRBV28 with TRBJ1-5, with TRBD1 as a possible D gene (5 bases). The CDR3 consists of 15 residues. Germline lookup yields CDR1 MDHEN and CDR2 SYDVKM. V was shortened by 6 bases and J by 2 bases, with 14 bases between the two germline ends. CDR3 sequence: CASSHNRRGNQPQHF. Written as DNA, the CDR3 is TGTGCCAGCAGCCACAACAGGAGGGGCAATCAGCCCCAGCATTTT. Combining the CDR3 with reference TRBV28 and TRBJ1-5 gives the whole variable domain DVKVTQSSRYLVKRTGEKVFLECVQDMDHENMFWYRQDPGLGLRLIYFSYDVKMKEKGDIPEGYSVSREKKERFSLILESASTNQTSMYLCASSHNRRGNQPQHFGDGTRLSIL.

The V gene is TRBV7-9, the J gene TRBJ2-5, with D perhaps matching TRBD2 (6 bases). The CDR3 length is 13 residues. V dropped 5 bases and J dropped 1 base, with 8 bases sitting between them. The germline V gene encodes CDR1 SEHNR and CDR2 FQNEAQ (reference sequence). The CDR3 DNA reads TGTGCCAGCAGCGTTAGCGGCCAAGAGACCCAGTACTTC. It yields the protein CASSVSGQETQYF.